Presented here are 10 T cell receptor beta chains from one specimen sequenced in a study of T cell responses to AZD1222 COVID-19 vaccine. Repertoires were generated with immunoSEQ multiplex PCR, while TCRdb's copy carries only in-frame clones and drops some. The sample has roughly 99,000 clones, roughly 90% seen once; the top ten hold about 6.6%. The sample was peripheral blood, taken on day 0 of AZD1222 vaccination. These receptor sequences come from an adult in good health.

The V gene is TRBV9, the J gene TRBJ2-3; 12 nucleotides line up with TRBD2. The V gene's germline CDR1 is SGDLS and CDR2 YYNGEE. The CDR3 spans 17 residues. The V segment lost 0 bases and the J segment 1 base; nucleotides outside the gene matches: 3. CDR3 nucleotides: TGTGCCAGCAGCGTAGCTCGACTAGCGGGAGGCACAGATACGCAGTATTTT. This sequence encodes CASSVARLAGGTDTQYF.

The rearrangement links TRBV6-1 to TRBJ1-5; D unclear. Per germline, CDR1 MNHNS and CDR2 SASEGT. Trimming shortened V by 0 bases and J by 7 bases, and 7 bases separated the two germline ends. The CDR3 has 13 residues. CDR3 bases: TGTGCCAGCAGTGAAGCCCCCTCCCAGCCCCAGCATTTT. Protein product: CASSEAPSQPQHF.

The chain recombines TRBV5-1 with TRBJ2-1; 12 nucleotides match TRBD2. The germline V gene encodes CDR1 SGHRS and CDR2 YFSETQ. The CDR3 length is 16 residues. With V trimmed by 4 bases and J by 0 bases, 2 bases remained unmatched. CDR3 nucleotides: TGCGCCAGCAGCATGACTAGCGGGAGCTCCTACAATGAGCAGTTCTTC. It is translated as CASSMTSGSSYNEQFF.

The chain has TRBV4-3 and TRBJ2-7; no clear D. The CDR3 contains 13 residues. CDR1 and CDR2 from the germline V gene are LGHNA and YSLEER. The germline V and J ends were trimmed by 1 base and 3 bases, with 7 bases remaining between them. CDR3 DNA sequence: TGCGCCAGCAGCCAAGGACTGCACTACGAGCAGTACTTC. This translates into CASSQGLHYEQYF.

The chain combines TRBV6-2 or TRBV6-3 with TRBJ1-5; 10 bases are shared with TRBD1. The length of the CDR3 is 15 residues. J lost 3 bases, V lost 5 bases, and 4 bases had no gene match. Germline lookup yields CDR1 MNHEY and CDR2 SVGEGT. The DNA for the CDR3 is TGTGCCAGCAGTAGGGACAGGGGCCCCAATCAGCCCCAGCATTTT. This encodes CASSRDRGPNQPQHF.

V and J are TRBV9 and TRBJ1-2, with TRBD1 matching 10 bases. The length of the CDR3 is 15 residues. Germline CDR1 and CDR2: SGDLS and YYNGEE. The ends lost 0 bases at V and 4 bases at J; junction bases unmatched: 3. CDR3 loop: CASSVGTGGSYGYTF. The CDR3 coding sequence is TGTGCCAGCAGCGTAGGGACAGGGGGTAGCTATGGCTACACCTTC.

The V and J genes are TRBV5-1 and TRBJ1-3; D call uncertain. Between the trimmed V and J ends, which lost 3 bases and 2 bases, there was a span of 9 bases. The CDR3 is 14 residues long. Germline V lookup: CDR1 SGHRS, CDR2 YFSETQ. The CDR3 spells CASSSVPAGNTIYF. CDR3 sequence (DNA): TGCGCCAGCAGCTCCGTCCCGGCTGGAAACACCATATATTTT.

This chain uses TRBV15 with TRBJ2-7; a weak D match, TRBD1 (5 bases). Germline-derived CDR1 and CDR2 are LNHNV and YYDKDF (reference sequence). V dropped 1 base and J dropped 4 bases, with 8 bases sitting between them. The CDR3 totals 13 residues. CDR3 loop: CATSRVDSYEQYF. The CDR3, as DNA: TGTGCCACCAGCAGAGTTGACAGTTACGAGCAGTACTTC. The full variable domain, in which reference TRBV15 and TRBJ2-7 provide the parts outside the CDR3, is DAMVIQNPRYQVTQFGKPVTLSCSQTLNHNVMYWYQQKSSQAPKLLFHYYDKDFNNEADTPDNFQSRRPNTSFCFLDIRSPGLGDTAMYLCATSRVDSYEQYFGPGTRLTVT.

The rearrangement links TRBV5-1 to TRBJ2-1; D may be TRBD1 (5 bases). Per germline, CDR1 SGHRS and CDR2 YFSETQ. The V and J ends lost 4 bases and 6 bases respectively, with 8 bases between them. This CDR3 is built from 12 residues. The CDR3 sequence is CASSLDSNEQFF. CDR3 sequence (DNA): TGCGCCAGCAGCCTCGACAGCAATGAGCAGTTCTTC.

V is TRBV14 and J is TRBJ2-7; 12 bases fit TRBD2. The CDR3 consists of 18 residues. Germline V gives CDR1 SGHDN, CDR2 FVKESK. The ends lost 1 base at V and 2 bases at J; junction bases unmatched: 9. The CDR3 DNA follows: TGTGCCAGCAGCCAAGGGGGGCGACTAGCGGGAGTTCCCTACGAGCAGTACTTC. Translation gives CASSQGGRLAGVPYEQYF.